Each of the 24 T cell receptor beta chains below was sequenced from the same sample in a study of CD4 and CD8 cells across lung adenocarcinoma regions. Each CDR3 protein gets one entry after TCRdb re-called the PCR reads with MiXCR. The sample has thousands of distinct CDR3 sequences, 50% to 65% seen once. The sample comprised CD4+ T cells from the center of a lung tumor. All receptors come from a female donor with lung adenocarcinoma. The CD4 and CD8 labels of this study may be unreliable.

Sample share makes this clonotype medium-sized. This may come from a read error, since a much larger clone is one base off. This chain connects TRBV6-5 to TRBJ2-4, with a tentative D call TRBD2 (5 bases). CDR3 size: 14 residues. Germline V gene sequence: CDR1 MNHEY, CDR2 SVGAGI. V gave up 3 bases and J gave up 13 bases, with 19 bases separating them. For the CDR3, the DNA is TGTGCCAGCAGTTATGGTCCGGGGTTCGGTGAGCAGTACTTC. Its translation: CASSYGPGFGEQYF.

The V and J genes are TRBV27 and TRBJ2-4; the D gene is possibly TRBD1 (6 bases). There are 17 residues in the CDR3. Germline CDR1 and CDR2: MNHEY and SMNVEV (reference sequence). Between the trimmed V and J ends, which lost 8 bases and 0 bases, there was a span of 20 bases. Here the CDR3 reads CASVGGPAALAKNIQYF. Here the CDR3 DNA reads TGTGCCAGCGTAGGGGGTCCCGCAGCTCTAGCCAAAAACATTCAGTACTTC.

The chain is built from TRBV6-1 and TRBJ2-1; tentatively, D is TRBD2 (7 bases). Germline-derived CDR1 and CDR2 are MNHNS and SASEGT. CDR3 size: 17 residues. Trimming cost V 4 bases and J 3 bases, with 19 bases left between them. CDR3 protein: CASSGGGATGYYNEQFF. The CDR3 DNA reads TGTGCCAGCAGTGGGGGGGGGGCTACTGGATACTACAATGAGCAGTTCTTC.

The CDR3 coding sequence is TGTGCCAGCAGCCTTAGTGGCAATGAGCAGTTCTTC. Its translation is CASSLSGNEQFF. This chain uses TRBV7-6 with TRBJ2-1; D remains unclear. The CDR3 totals 12 residues. The germline V gene has CDR1 SGHVS and CDR2 FNYEAQ. V lost 5 bases and J 6 bases, leaving 8 bases between the germline ends.

In the case of this clonotype: The junction does not match germline at one end; this may be a read error. The V and J genes are TRBV6-1 and TRBJ2-3; possibly TRBD1 for D (6 bases). The CDR3 is 14 residues long. The V gene's germline CDR1 is MNHNS and CDR2 SASEGT. CDR3 protein: CGSRGRGVTDTQYF. CDR3 nucleotide sequence: TGTGGCAGCAGGGGCCGAGGCGTCACAGATACGCAGTATTTT.

The chain couples TRBV27 to TRBJ2-1; TRBD1 matches 9 bases. Germline CDR1 MNHEY, CDR2 SMNVEV (reference sequence). CDR3 length: 15 amino acids. The ends lost 8 bases at V and 0 bases at J; junction bases unmatched: 5. CDR3 region: CASFTTGGSYNEQFF. CDR3 in DNA: TGTGCCAGCTTCACGACAGGGGGCTCCTACAATGAGCAGTTCTTC.

This clonotype was recorded once. In DNA form, the CDR3 reads TGCGCCAGCAGGTGTACCAAAAATACGCAGTACTTC. This codes for CASRCTKNTQYF. The V gene is TRBV10-1, the J gene TRBJ2-4; D gene ambiguous. This CDR3 has 12 amino acids. V was clipped by 6 bases and J by 13 bases, with 16 bases between them. Looked up from germline, CDR1 is WNHNN and CDR2 is SYGVQD (reference sequence).

V gene TRBV27 combines with J gene TRBJ2-2; the D gene is possibly TRBD2 (6 bases). Germline V CDR1 and CDR2: MNHEY, SMNVEV (reference sequence). Trimming removed 7 bases from V and 2 bases from J, with 14 bases in between. This CDR3 contains 15 residues. The CDR3 sequence is CASTSTGVNTGELFF. CDR3 sequence (DNA): TGTGCCAGCACGTCAACGGGAGTTAACACCGGGGAGCTGTTTTTT.

As regards this clonotype: At one end the junction does not follow the germline gene, possibly because of a read error. This chain connects TRBV7-7 to TRBJ2-2, with D tentatively TRBD1 (6 bases). Germline values: CDR1 SSHAT, CDR2 FNYEAQ (reference sequence). The CDR3 is 13 amino acids. Here the CDR3 reads CASSKDSYGELFF. In DNA form, the CDR3 reads TGTGCTAGCAGCAAGGACAGTTACGGGGAGCTGTTTTTT.

This clonotype was seen more than once but under ten times. J is TRBJ2-1 and V is TRBV6-1; D uncertain. V was trimmed by 5 bases and J by 3 bases, leaving 5 bases between them. Germline CDR1 and CDR2: MNHNS and SASEGT. The CDR3 loop spans 12 amino acids. The CDR3 here is CASSPDYNEQFF. The CDR3 nucleotides are TGTGCCAGCAGTCCTGACTACAATGAGCAGTTCTTC.

The chain links TRBV9 to TRBJ2-4, with 8 bases lining up with TRBD1. V dropped 3 bases and J dropped 6; count of bases not matched to a gene: 8. The CDR3 is made up of 15 amino acids. CDR1 and CDR2 from the germline V gene are SGDLS and YYNGEE. CDR3 nucleotide sequence: TGTGCCAGCAGCGCGGTTAGCGGACAGGGAAACATTCAGTACTTC. This translates into CASSAVSGQGNIQYF.

The gene calls are TRBV6-1 and TRBJ1-2, with D uncertain. Germline V lookup: CDR1 MNHNS, CDR2 SASEGT. V was shortened by 6 bases and J by 4 bases, with 15 bases between the two germline ends. This CDR3 region has 14 residues. The CDR3 loop reads CASRGSSMIYGYTF. The CDR3 nucleotides read TGTGCCAGCAGGGGATCCTCAATGATCTATGGCTACACCTTC.

Points on this clonotype: The junction shows a germline mismatch at one end, possibly a read error. The rearrangement joins TRBV6-5 to TRBJ2-3, with D tentatively TRBD2 (6 bases). Germline V gives CDR1 MNHEY, CDR2 SVGAGI. The CDR3 totals 15 residues. The DNA of the CDR3 is TGTGCCAGCAGTTCCCCGGGGGTGGTTGGAGGTGCGCAGTATTTC. Amino acids: CASSSPGVVGGAQYF.

This chain joins TRBV10-2 and TRBJ2-5; 8 bases match TRBD2. J lost 5 bases, V lost 0 bases, and 2 bases had no gene match. The V gene's germline CDR1 is WSHSY and CDR2 SAAADI. The CDR3 consists of 14 residues. The CDR3 sequence: CASSESTSDETQYF. In DNA, the CDR3 is TGCGCCAGCAGTGAGTCGACTAGCGACGAGACCCAGTACTTC.

By sample fraction, this clonotype is medium-sized. The CDR3 here is CASSYDPGSGQPQHF. The CDR3 nucleotides read TGTGCCAGCAGTTATGACCCAGGGTCTGGACAGCCCCAGCATTTT. The chain carries TRBV6-5 and TRBJ1-5; the D gene is possibly TRBD1 (5 bases). Per germline, CDR1 MNHEY and CDR2 SVGAGI. V shed 3 bases and J shed 7 bases, with 16 bases lying between them. The CDR3 has 15 amino acids.

This chain connects TRBV6-1 to TRBJ2-3; tentatively, D is TRBD1 or TRBD2 (7 bases each). CDR1 and CDR2 (germline): MNHNS, SASEGT. The CDR3 length is 15 residues. Trimming removed 6 bases from V and 4 bases from J, with 17 bases in between. The CDR3 is CASSLRQGGSDTQYF. The CDR3 DNA follows: TGTGCCAGCAGCCTCCGACAGGGAGGGTCAGATACGCAGTATTTT.

Concerning this clonotype: A read error is possible here, since a much larger clone lies one base away. The chain couples TRBV7-6 to TRBJ2-5, with a weak D call TRBD2 (6 bases). Gene TRBJ2-1 matches the end of the DNA better, so the J call may be wrong. This CDR3 is 15 amino acids long. The germline gives CDR1 SGHVS, CDR2 FNYEAQ. The CDR3 sequence: CASSATGTQRETQFF. In DNA, the CDR3 is TGTGCCAGCAGCGCTACCGGGACCCAACGGGAGACCCAGTTCTTC.

As concerns this clonotype: Since a much larger clone is just one base distant, this may be a read error. The chain couples TRBV27 to TRBJ2-7; D gene uncertain. This CDR3 is 13 amino acids long. Germline V gene data show CDR1 as MNHEY and CDR2 as SMNVEV (reference sequence). CDR3: CANSFIGSYEQYF. The CDR3 coding sequence is TGTGCCAACAGTTTTATCGGGTCTTACGAGCAGTACTTC.

To note about this clonotype: One end of the junction does not line up with germline, which may come from a read error. The chain recombines TRBV27 with TRBJ2-4; D unclear. The germline CDR1 and CDR2 sequences are MNHEY and SMNVEV (reference sequence). The CDR3 consists of 16 residues. DNA of the CDR3: TGTGCCAGCCGTTTAAAGCCGATGTGTGGCAAAAACATGCAGTACTTT. It translates to CASRLKPMCGKNMQYF.

This clonotype was detected once. This chain joins TRBV9 and TRBJ2-1; the D is unclear. Trimming shortened V by 7 bases and J by 0 bases, and 14 bases separated the two germline ends. This CDR3 is built from 15 residues. Looked up from germline, CDR1 is SGDLS and CDR2 is YYNGEE. In DNA form, the CDR3 reads TGTGCCAGCGGACCTATGGATAGCTCCTACAATGAGCAGTTCTTC. Its protein product is CASGPMDSSYNEQFF.

Note on this clonotype: A junction boundary mismatches the germline segment, possibly from a read error. V and J are TRBV6-1 and TRBJ2-3; the match to TRBD2 covers 7 bases. There are 14 residues in the CDR3. CDR1 MNHNS and CDR2 SASEGT come from the germline V gene. The CDR3 nucleotides read TGTGCGGGGCGACTAGCCGGGGACCCAGATACGCAGTACTTT. Translating gives CAGRLAGDPDTQYF.

This clonotype is medium-sized in the sample. The chain employs TRBV7-2 and TRBJ2-5; D remains ambiguous. Trimming shortened V by 3 bases and J by 7 bases, and 15 bases separated the two germline ends. This CDR3 region has 14 residues. In germline, CDR1 is SGHTA, CDR2 FQGNSA. In DNA, the CDR3 is TGTGCCAGCAGCTTTACGGGCCGGTTCGGGACCCAGTACTTC. It yields the protein CASSFTGRFGTQYF.

In its sample, this clonotype was seen a few times. The CDR3 sequence is CASREPGQGVEQYF. DNA of the CDR3: TGTGCCAGCAGGGAACCGGGACAGGGAGTCGAGCAGTACTTC. The V call is TRBV6-1, the J call TRBJ2-1; 9 nucleotides agree with TRBD1. The closer fit of TRBJ2-7 to the DNA end suggests the J call may be wrong. Germline V gene data show CDR1 as MNHNS and CDR2 as SASEGT. The CDR3 loop spans 14 amino acids.

CDR3 nucleotide sequence: TGCAGTGCTAGGGGGTTGGAGACCCAGTACTTC. Amino acid sequence: CSARGLETQYF. The V gene is TRBV20-1, the J gene TRBJ2-5; no clear D gene. This CDR3 contains 11 residues. The ends were cut back, 3 bases at V and 5 bases at J, with 7 bases in the middle. Germline CDR1 reads DFQATT; CDR2 reads SNEGSKA (reference sequence).